A selection of T cell receptor beta chains follows, all from one sample in a study of CD8 T cells in ankylosing spondylitis. One entry per CDR3 protein, called by TCRdb with MiXCR from the 5' RACE reads. The data hold roughly 300,000 distinct CDR3 sequences, with roughly 8% observed a single time. Sequenced sample: blood, either unsorted or a sorted T cell fraction (not recorded which). All receptors derive from a male donor with ankylosing spondylitis. Each CDR3 is given with its conserved first and last residue. D genes are given only for firm matches. Clone size appears in some rows only: once, few, many, or a class for an expanded clone.

V	J	size	D	DNA	CDR3
TRBV20-1	TRBJ2-2	few	TRBD2	TGCAGTGCTAGAGGGCTAGCGGGAGGGTCCCCAATGAACACCGGGGAGCTGTTTTTT	CSARGLAGGSPMNTGELFF
TRBV9	TRBJ2-3	NA	TRBD1	TGTGCCAGCAGCGTACAGGGGGCTTTCGCTTCAGATACGCAGTATTTT	CASSVQGAFASDTQYF
TRBV28	TRBJ2-7	many	TRBD1	TGTGCCAGCAGTATCGGGACAGGAGGATCCTACGAGCAGTACTTC	CASSIGTGGSYEQYF
TRBV24-1	TRBJ2-2	NA	NA	TGTGCCACCAGTGACCCGGGACTGATGAACACCGGGGAGCTGTTTTTT	CATSDPGLMNTGELFF
TRBV12-3/TRBV12-4	TRBJ2-3	many	NA	TGTGCCAGCAACCCAGGGAGGTTTGCCCCAGATACGCAGTATTTT	CASNPGRFAPDTQYF
TRBV4-1	TRBJ2-2	few	NA	TGCGCCAGCAGCCAAGATATACGGAACGGGGAGCTGTTTTTT	CASSQDIRNGELFF
TRBV20-1	TRBJ2-7	few	NA	TGCAGTGCTACTGGGCCCTCCTACGAGCAGTACTTC	CSATGPSYEQYF
TRBV4-3	TRBJ2-4	many	NA	TGCGCCAGCAGCCAAGATCCAAGGACTCGGAACATTCAGTACTTC	CASSQDPRTRNIQYF
TRBV7-9	TRBJ2-5	NA	TRBD2	TGTGCCAGCAGCTTAGGGCCTAGCGGGAGGGCGGCGGAGACCCAGTACTTC	CASSLGPSGRAAETQYF
TRBV5-1	TRBJ2-3	many	NA	TGCGCCAGCAGCTTGGGCGTTTCAGATACGCAGTATTTT	CASSLGVSDTQYF
TRBV10-3	TRBJ2-1	NA	TRBD1	TGTGCCATCACCTCCGTGATCGGACAGGGTCGCAATGAGCAGTTCTTC	CAITSVIGQGRNEQFF
TRBV29-1	TRBJ2-1	NA	NA	TGCAGCGTTGAAGGACCCTTGCGGGGCTCCTACAATGAGCAGTTCTTC	CSVEGPLRGSYNEQFF
TRBV6-5	TRBJ2-7	few	NA	TGTGCCAGCAGTTACTCTAGCGGAAACTACGAGCAGTACTTC	CASSYSSGNYEQYF
TRBV2	TRBJ1-1	few	NA	TGTGCCAGCAGTGCCGGGTTGAACACTGAAGCTTTCTTT	CASSAGLNTEAFF
TRBV7-9	TRBJ2-7	NA	NA	TGTGCCAGCAGCTTAGGTGGTATGGGGGAGCAGTACTTC	CASSLGGMGEQYF
TRBV6-5	TRBJ2-5	few	TRBD2	TGTGCCAGCAGTTACTCACTAGCGGGTAATCGTGAGACCCAGTACTTC	CASSYSLAGNRETQYF
TRBV7-9	TRBJ1-1	few	NA	TGTGCCAGCAGCTTACCGGGAGCGTATGAAGCTTTCTTT	CASSLPGAYEAFF
TRBV5-1	TRBJ2-7	few	NA	TGCGCCAGCAGCTTGTTGATACCAGCCTACGAGCAGTACTTC	CASSLLIPAYEQYF
TRBV4-1	TRBJ2-7	many	TRBD2	TGCGCCAGCAGCCAGACTAGCTTTGGCTCCTACGAGCAGTACTTC	CASSQTSFGSYEQYF
TRBV7-3	TRBJ2-3	few	NA	TGTGCCAGCAGGTCGTATGGAGATACGCAGTATTTT	CASRSYGDTQYF
TRBV7-9	TRBJ2-7	few	NA	TGTGCCAGCAGCTTAGGACGATCCCGGGAAAGCTCCTACGAGCAGTACTTC	CASSLGRSRESSYEQYF
TRBV18	TRBJ1-4	NA	NA	TGTGCCAGCTCACCAGCGACTTTTGAAAAACTGTTTTTT	CASSPATFEKLFF
TRBV12-3/TRBV12-4	TRBJ2-2	many	TRBD1	TGTGCCAGCAGTTCAGGGACAGGGAGCACCGGGGAGCTGTTTTTT	CASSSGTGSTGELFF
TRBV5-1	TRBJ2-2	many	NA	TGCGCCAGCAGCCTAAACTGGAACACCGGGGAGCTGTTTTTT	CASSLNWNTGELFF
TRBV6-2/TRBV6-3	TRBJ1-2	NA	NA	TGTGCCAGCAGTTTACGGGACATAGTAGATGGCTACACCTTC	CASSLRDIVDGYTF
TRBV10-3	TRBJ2-1	few	TRBD2	TGTGCCATCAGTGTCGGCGGGAGGGTCGACAATGAGCAGTTCTTC	CAISVGGRVDNEQFF
TRBV5-1	TRBJ2-3	few	NA	TGCGCCAGCAGCTTCCGGAGGGGGACAACCACAGATACGCAGTATTTT	CASSFRRGTTTDTQYF
TRBV18	TRBJ2-1	many	NA	TGTGCCAGCTCGGTAACCTACAATGAGCAGTTCTTC	CASSVTYNEQFF
TRBV18	TRBJ2-5	few	TRBD2	TGTGCCAGCTCACCGCAGACTAGCGGGATTTCAGAGACCCAGTACTTC	CASSPQTSGISETQYF
TRBV20-1	TRBJ1-5	many	NA	TGCAGTGCTACTCACAGGGGCAATCAGCCCCAGCATTTT	CSATHRGNQPQHF
TRBV5-1	TRBJ2-1	NA	NA	TGCGCCAGCAGTTTCCTGGGCGGAAACTACAATGAGCAGTTCTTC	CASSFLGGNYNEQFF
TRBV11-1	TRBJ1-1	many	NA	TGTGCCAGCAGCTTAGAATATGGCACTGAAGCTTTCTTT	CASSLEYGTEAFF
TRBV5-5	TRBJ1-2	few	NA	TGTGCCAGCAGCCCCGACGGAGGCTTTTATGGCTACACCTTC	CASSPDGGFYGYTF
TRBV7-3	TRBJ2-1	few	TRBD1	TGTGCCAGCAGCGCTGGACAGGGGGCTCAAAATGAGCAGTTCTTC	CASSAGQGAQNEQFF
TRBV5-1	TRBJ2-7	NA	NA	TGCGCCAGCAGCTTGGGGACTACTATGCGGGGCGAGCAGTACTTC	CASSLGTTMRGEQYF